One sample yielded the 2 T cell receptor beta chains listed below, sequenced in a study of T cell responses to AZD1222 COVID-19 vaccine. Data came from immunoSEQ multiplex PCR; TCRdb stores just in-frame clones and leaves some out. The sample includes 100,000 to 150,000 clones, about 82% seen only once; the top ten take 7.9%. The sample in question was peripheral blood, obtained 28 days after the second dose of the MenACWY control vaccine. These TCRs come from an adult who received the MenACWY meningococcal vaccine as a control.

The rearrangement uses TRBV4-1 and TRBJ2-3, with D unresolved. This CDR3 is 17 amino acids long. Trimming removed 2 bases at V and 2 bases at J, with 17 bases between. Germline V gene lookup returns CDR1 MGHRA and CDR2 YSYEKL. In DNA form, the CDR3 reads TGCGCCAGCAGCCAACCCCGCTCCCGGACCCTCACAGATACGCAGTATTTT. Amino acids: CASSQPRSRTLTDTQYF.

The chain has TRBV19 and TRBJ2-1; 7 nucleotides line up with TRBD1. This CDR3 is built from 16 residues. Looked up from germline, CDR1 is LNHDA and CDR2 is SQIVND (reference sequence). V was clipped by 4 bases and J by 7 bases; unmatched bases: 13. CDR3 DNA sequence: TGTGCCAGTAGTAATATGGTCAGGGGGAAAAGGAATGAGCAGTTCTTC. Translated, it gives CASSNMVRGKRNEQFF.